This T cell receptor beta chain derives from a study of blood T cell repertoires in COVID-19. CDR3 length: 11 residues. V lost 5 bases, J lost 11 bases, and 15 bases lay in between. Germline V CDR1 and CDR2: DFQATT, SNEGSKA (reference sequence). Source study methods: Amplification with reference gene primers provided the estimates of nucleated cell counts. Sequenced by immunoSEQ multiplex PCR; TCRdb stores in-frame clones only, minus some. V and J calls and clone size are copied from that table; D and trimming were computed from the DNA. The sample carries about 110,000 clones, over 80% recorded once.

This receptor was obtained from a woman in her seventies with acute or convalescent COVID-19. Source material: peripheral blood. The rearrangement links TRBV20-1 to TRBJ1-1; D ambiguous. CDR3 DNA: TGCAGTGCTGAGGCATCGTCGTACGCTTTCTTT. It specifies CSAEASSYAFF.